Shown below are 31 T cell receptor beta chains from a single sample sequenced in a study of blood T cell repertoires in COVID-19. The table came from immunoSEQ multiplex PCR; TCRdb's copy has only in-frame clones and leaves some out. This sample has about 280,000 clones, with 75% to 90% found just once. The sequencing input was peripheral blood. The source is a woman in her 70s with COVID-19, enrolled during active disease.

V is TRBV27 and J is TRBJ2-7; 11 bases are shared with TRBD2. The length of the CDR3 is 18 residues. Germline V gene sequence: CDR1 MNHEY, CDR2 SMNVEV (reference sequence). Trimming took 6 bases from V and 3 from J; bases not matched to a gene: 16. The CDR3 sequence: CASSLQTSGGLLYYEQYF. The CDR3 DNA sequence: TGTGCCAGCAGCCTACAAACTAGCGGGGGACTCCTTTACTACGAGCAGTACTTC.

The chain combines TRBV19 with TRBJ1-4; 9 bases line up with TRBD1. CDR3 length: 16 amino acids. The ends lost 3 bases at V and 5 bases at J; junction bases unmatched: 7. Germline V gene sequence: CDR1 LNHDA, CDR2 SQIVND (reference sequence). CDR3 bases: TGTGCCAGTAGTATTTTACCGGGACAGGGAAATGAAAAACTGTTTTTT. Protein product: CASSILPGQGNEKLFF.

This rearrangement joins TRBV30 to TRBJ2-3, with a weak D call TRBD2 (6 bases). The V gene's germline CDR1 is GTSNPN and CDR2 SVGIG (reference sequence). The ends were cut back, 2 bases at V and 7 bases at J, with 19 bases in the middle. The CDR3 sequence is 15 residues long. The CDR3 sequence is CAWSPRLVRINTQYF. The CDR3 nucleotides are TGTGCCTGGAGTCCCCGACTAGTCAGGATAAATACGCAGTATTTT. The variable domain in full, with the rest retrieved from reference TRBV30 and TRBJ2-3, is SQTIHQWPATLVQPVGSPLSLECTVEGTSNPNLYWYRQAAGRGLQLLFYSVGIGQISSEVPQNLSASRPQDRQFILSSKKLLLSDSGFYLCAWSPRLVRINTQYFGPGTRLTVL.

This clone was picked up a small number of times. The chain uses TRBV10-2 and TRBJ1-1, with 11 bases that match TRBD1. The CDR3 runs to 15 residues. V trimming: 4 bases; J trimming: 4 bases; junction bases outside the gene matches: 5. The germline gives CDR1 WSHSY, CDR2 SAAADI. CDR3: CASSGGTGGGTEAFF. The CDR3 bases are TGCGCCAGCAGTGGGGGGACAGGGGGAGGCACTGAAGCTTTCTTT.

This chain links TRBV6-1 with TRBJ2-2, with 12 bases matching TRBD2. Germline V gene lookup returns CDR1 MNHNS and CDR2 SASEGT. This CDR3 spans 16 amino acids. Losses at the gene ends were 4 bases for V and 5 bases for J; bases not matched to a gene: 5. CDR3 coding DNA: TGTGCCAGCAGTGCCAGACTAGCGGGGGAAACCGGGGAGCTGTTTTTT. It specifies CASSARLAGETGELFF.

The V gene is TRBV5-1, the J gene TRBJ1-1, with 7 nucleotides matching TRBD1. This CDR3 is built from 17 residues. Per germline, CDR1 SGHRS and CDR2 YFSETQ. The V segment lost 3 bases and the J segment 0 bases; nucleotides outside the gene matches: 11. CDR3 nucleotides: TGCGCCAGCAGCTCAGCTCGGACAGGTGACATGAACACTGAAGCTTTCTTT. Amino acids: CASSSARTGDMNTEAFF.

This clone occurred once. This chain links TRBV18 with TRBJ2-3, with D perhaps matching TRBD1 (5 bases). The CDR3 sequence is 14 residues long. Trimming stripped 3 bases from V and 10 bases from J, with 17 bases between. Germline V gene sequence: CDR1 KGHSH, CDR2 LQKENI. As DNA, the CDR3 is TGTGCCAGCTCACCGAGTCCCGACAGTAAGTCGCAGTATTTT. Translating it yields CASSPSPDSKSQYF.

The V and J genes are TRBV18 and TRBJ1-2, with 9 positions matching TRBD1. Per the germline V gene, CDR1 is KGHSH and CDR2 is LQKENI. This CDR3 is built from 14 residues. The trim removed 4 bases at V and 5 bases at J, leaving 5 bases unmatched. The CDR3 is CASSRDREQYGYTF. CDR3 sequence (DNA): TGTGCCAGCTCACGGGACAGGGAACAGTATGGCTACACCTTC.

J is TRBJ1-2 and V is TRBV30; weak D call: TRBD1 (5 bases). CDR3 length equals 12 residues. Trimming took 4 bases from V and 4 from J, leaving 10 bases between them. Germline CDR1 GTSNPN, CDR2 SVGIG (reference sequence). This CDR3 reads CAWKAGRYGYTF. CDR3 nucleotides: TGTGCCTGGAAGGCAGGGCGCTATGGCTACACCTTC.

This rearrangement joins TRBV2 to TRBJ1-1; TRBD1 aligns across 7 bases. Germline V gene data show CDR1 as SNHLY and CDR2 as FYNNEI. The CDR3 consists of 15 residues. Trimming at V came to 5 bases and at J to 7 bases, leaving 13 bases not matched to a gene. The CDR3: CASSTRGTVTYEAFF. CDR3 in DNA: TGTGCCAGCAGTACAAGAGGGACAGTCACTTATGAAGCTTTCTTT.

The CDR3 protein is CASSPLLDKGAKNIQYF. The CDR3 region has the DNA TGTGCCAGCAGCCCTCTGCTCGATAAGGGGGCCAAAAACATTCAGTACTTC. The chain is built from TRBV5-4 and TRBJ2-4; D is perhaps TRBD1 (5 bases). CDR3 size: 17 residues. The germline V gene encodes CDR1 SGHNT and CDR2 YYREEE (reference sequence). V dropped 4 bases and J dropped 1 base, with 18 bases sitting between them.

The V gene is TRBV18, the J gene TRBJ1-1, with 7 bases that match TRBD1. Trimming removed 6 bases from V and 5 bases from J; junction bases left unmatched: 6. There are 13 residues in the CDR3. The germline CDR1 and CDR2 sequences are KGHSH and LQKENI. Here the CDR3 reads CASSGQVATEAFF. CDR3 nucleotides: TGTGCCAGCTCCGGACAGGTAGCTACTGAAGCTTTCTTT. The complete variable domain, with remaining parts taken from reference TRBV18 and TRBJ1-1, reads NAGVMQNPRHLVRRRGQEARLRCSPMKGHSHVYWYRQLPEEGLKFMVYLQKENIIDESGMPKERFSAEFPKEGPSILRIQQVVRGDSAAYFCASSGQVATEAFFGQGTRLTVV.

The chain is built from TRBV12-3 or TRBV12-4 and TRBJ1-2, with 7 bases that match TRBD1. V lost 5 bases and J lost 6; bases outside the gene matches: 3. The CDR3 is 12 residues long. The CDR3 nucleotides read TGTGCCAGCAGTCCACAGGGGAATGGCTACACCTTC. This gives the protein CASSPQGNGYTF.

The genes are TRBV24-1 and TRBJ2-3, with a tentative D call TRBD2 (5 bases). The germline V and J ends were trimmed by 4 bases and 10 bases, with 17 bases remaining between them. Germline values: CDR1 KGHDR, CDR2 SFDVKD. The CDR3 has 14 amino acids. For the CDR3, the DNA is TGTGCCACCAGTGACCCAGCCGGGAAGGATGCGCAGTATTTT. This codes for CATSDPAGKDAQYF.

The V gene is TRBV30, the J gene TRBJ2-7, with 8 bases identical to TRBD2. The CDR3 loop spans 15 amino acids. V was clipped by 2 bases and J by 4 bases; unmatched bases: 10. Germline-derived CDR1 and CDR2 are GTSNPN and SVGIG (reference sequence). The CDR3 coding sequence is TGTGCCTGGAGTCTGGGCGGGGGGACCCGGTACGAGCAGTACTTC. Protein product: CAWSLGGGTRYEQYF.

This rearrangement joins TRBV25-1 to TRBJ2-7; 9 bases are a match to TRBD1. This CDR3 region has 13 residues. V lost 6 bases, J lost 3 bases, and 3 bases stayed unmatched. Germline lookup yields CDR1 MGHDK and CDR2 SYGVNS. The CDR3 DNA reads TGTGCCAGCAGAAGACAGGGGGTCTACGAGCAGTACTTC. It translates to CASRRQGVYEQYF.

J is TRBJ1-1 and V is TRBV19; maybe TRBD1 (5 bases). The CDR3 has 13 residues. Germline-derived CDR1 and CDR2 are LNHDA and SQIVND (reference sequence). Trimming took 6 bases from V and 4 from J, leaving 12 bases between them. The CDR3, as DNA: TGTGCCAGTAGAAGGGGTAGCGGCACTGAAGCTTTCTTT. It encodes CASRRGSGTEAFF.

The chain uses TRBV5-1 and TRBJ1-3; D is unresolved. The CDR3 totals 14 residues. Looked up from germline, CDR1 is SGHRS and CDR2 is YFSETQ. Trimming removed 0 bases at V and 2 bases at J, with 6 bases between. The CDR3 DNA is TGCGCCAGCAGCTTGGTTCCCACTGGAAACACCATATATTTT. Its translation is CASSLVPTGNTIYF.

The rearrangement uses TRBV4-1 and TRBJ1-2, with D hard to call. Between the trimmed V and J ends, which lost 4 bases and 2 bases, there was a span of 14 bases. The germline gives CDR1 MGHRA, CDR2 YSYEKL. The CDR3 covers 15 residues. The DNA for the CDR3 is TGCGCCAGCAGCCTCAGTCGAACAGAGAACTATGGCTACACCTTC. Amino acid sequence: CASSLSRTENYGYTF.

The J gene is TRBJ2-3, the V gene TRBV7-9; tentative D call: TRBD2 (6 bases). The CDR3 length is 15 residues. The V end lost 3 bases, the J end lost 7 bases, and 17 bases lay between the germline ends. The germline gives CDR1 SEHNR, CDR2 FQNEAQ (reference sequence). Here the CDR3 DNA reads TGTGCCAGCAGCTTTCCGATAGCGGAGACAAATACGCAGTATTTT. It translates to CASSFPIAETNTQYF.

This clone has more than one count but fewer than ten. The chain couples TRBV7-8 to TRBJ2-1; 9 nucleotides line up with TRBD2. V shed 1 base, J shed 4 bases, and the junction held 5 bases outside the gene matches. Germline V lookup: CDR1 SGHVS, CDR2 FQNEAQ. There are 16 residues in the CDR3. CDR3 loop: CASSLDRRGGYNEQFF. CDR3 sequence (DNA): TGTGCCAGCAGCTTAGATAGGCGGGGGGGATACAATGAGCAGTTCTTC.

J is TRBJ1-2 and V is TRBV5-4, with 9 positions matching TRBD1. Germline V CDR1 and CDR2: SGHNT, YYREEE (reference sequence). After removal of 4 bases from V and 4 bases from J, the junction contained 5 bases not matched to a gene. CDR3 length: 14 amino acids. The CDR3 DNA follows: TGTGCCAGCAGCGCCATGACAGGGGGCTATGGCTACACCTTC. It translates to CASSAMTGGYGYTF.

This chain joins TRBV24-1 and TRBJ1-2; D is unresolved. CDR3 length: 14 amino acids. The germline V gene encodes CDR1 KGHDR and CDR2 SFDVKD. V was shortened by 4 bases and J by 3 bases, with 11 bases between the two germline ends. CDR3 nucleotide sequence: TGTGCCACCAGTGACCCCCGGGGAGACTATGGCTACACCTTC. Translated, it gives CATSDPRGDYGYTF.

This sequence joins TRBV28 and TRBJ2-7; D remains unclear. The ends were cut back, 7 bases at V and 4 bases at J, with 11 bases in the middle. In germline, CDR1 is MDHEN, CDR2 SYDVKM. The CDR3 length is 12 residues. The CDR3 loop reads CASNYRRYEQYF. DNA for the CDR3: TGTGCCAGCAATTATAGGCGGTACGAGCAGTACTTC.

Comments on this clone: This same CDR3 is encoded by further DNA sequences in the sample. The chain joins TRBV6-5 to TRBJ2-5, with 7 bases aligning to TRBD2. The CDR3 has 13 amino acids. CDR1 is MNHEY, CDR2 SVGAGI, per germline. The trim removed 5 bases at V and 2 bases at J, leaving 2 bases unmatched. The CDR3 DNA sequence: TGTGCCAGCAGTCCGGGGGGACAAGAGACCCAGTACTTC. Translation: CASSPGGQETQYF.

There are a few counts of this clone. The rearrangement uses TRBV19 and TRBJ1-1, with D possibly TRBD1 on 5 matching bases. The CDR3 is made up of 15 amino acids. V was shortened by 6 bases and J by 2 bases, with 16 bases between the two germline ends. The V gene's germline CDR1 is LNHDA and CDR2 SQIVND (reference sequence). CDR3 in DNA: TGTGCCAGTAGGACCCGTGTCGGGGGAAACACTGAAGCTTTCTTT. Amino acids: CASRTRVGGNTEAFF.

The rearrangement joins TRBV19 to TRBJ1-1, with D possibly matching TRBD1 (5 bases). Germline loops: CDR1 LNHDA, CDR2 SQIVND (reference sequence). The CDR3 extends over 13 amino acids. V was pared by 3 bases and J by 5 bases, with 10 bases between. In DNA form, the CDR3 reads TGTGCCAGTAGTATGTGGGGGGAGACTGAAGCTTTCTTT. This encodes CASSMWGETEAFF.

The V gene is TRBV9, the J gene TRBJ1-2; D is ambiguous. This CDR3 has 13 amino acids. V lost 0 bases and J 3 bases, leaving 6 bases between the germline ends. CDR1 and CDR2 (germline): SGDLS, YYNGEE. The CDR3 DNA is TGTGCCAGCAGCGTAGACCCGGACTATGGCTACACCTTC. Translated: CASSVDPDYGYTF.

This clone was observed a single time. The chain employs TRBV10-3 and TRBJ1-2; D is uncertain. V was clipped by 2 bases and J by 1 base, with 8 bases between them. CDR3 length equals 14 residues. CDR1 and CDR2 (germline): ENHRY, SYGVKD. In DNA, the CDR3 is TGTGCCATCAGTGAGGACGGGTTTAACTATGGCTACACCTTC. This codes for CAISEDGFNYGYTF.

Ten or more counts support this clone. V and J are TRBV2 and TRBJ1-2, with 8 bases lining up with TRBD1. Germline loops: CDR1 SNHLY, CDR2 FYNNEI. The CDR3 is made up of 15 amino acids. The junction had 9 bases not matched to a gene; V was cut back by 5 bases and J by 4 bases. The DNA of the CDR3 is TGTGCCAGCAGTAGGGTTATGGGACAGGCCTATGGCTACACCTTC. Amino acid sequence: CASSRVMGQAYGYTF.

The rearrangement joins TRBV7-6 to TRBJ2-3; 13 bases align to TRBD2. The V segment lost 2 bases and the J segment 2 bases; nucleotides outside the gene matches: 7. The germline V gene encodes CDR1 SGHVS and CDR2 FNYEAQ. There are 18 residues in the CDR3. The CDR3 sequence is CASSLTSGGGRITDTQYF. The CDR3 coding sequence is TGTGCCAGCAGCTTAACTAGCGGGGGGGGCAGAATCACAGATACGCAGTATTTT.